This passage covers 15 T cell receptor beta chains from one sample sequenced in a study of blood T cell repertoires in COVID-19. Data came from immunoSEQ multiplex PCR; TCRdb stores just in-frame clones and leaves some out. The sample lists a few hundred thousand clones, around four fifths occurring once. The sequenced sample consisted of peripheral blood. These receptors came from a woman between 65 and 79 years old with COVID-19, enrolled during active disease.

The chain uses TRBV18 and TRBJ2-1; 9 bases are a match to TRBD1. V dropped 6 bases and J dropped 7; count of bases not matched to a gene: 13. CDR1 and CDR2 (germline): KGHSH, LQKENI. This CDR3 is 16 amino acids long. CDR3 protein: CASSRLGQGDRNEQFF. The CDR3 DNA follows: TGTGCCAGCTCGCGCCTGGGACAGGGTGATCGAAATGAGCAGTTCTTC.

The chain links TRBV3-1 (or the pseudogene TRBV3-2) to TRBJ2-7, with 10 bases fitting TRBD1. J lost 6 bases, V lost 6 bases, and 8 bases had no gene match. Per the germline V gene, CDR1 is LGHDT and CDR2 is YNNKEL (reference sequence). The CDR3 extends over 14 amino acids. The chain's CDR3 is CASRPGTGDGEQYF. CDR3 coding DNA: TGTGCCAGCAGACCCGGGACAGGGGACGGCGAGCAGTACTTC.

This sequence joins TRBV29-1 and TRBJ2-7; TRBD2 matches 7 bases. Per germline, CDR1 SQVTM and CDR2 ANQGSEA. V was pared by 5 bases and J by 2 bases, with 9 bases of the junction left unmatched. The CDR3 is 14 residues long. The CDR3 DNA reads as TGCAGCGTTACCGTATCGGGAGGTCCCTACGAGCAGTACTTC. Protein product: CSVTVSGGPYEQYF.

This clone has at least ten counts. The chain employs TRBV15 and TRBJ2-7; possibly TRBD1 for D (5 bases). Germline CDR1 LNHNV, CDR2 YYDKDF (reference sequence). The V gene lost 0 bases and the J gene lost 6 bases, with 15 bases spanning the gap. CDR3 length: 15 amino acids. The CDR3 DNA reads as TGTGCCACCAGCAGAGATCTATTATTGGGGCGCGAGCAGTACTTC. It specifies CATSRDLLLGREQYF.

The chain uses TRBV9 and TRBJ1-6; tentative D call: TRBD1 (5 bases). CDR1 SGDLS and CDR2 YYNGEE come from the germline V gene. The V end lost 3 bases, the J end lost 10 bases, and 17 bases lay between the germline ends. This CDR3 has 15 residues. CDR3 region: CASSAVDSVYSPLHF. The CDR3 DNA reads as TGTGCCAGCAGCGCCGTCGACAGCGTGTACTCACCCCTCCACTTT.

The chain couples TRBV9 to TRBJ2-2, with 11 bases identical to TRBD2. This CDR3 is 16 amino acids long. CDR1 and CDR2 (germline): SGDLS, YYNGEE. J was trimmed by 2 bases and V by 2 bases; bases with no gene match: 2. CDR3 in DNA: TGTGCCAGCAGCGTTCTAGCGGGGGGCAACACCGGGGAGCTGTTTTTT. This gives the protein CASSVLAGGNTGELFF.

This chain connects TRBV11-3 to TRBJ2-2, with 15 bases identical to TRBD2. The CDR3 loop spans 16 amino acids. V lost 4 bases to trimming and J lost 4 bases; unmatched junction nucleotides: 1. Per germline, CDR1 SGHNT and CDR2 YENEEA. The CDR3 loop reads CASSSGLAGGTGELFF. The CDR3 bases are TGTGCCAGCAGCTCGGGACTAGCGGGAGGCACCGGGGAGCTGTTTTTT.

The rearrangement joins TRBV19 to TRBJ2-7, with a tentative D call TRBD1 (6 bases). V lost 5 bases, J lost 10 bases, and 18 bases lay in between. This CDR3 region has 13 residues. Germline V gene data show CDR1 as LNHDA and CDR2 as SQIVND (reference sequence). As DNA, the CDR3 is TGTGCCAGTAGTCCGACAGGCAAACCCTTTCAGTACTTC. It translates to CASSPTGKPFQYF.

This clone was detected once. This rearrangement joins TRBV25-1 to TRBJ2-1; TRBD2 agrees at 7 bases. The CDR3 extends over 14 amino acids. Germline CDR1 MGHDK, CDR2 SYGVNS. J gave up 1 base and V 5 bases, and 2 bases lay outside the gene matches. The CDR3 DNA follows: TGTGCCAGCAGTTCGGGAGGTTCCTACAATGAGCAGTTCTTC. It yields the protein CASSSGGSYNEQFF.

V is TRBV29-1 and J is TRBJ2-1, with D possibly matching TRBD1 (6 bases). The CDR3 runs 13 residues. V was cut by 7 bases and J by 0 bases, with 10 bases left in between. Germline V gene data show CDR1 as SQVTM and CDR2 as ANQGSEA. The DNA of the CDR3 is TGCAGCGCTGGGACAAACTCCTACAATGAGCAGTTCTTC. Residues: CSAGTNSYNEQFF.

The chain's CDR3 is CASILPGKDEAFF. For the CDR3, the DNA is TGTGCCAGCATTCTGCCAGGGAAAGATGAAGCTTTCTTT. The genes are TRBV28 and TRBJ1-1; tentative D call: TRBD1 (5 bases). The V end was cut by 7 bases, the J end by 7 bases, with 16 bases between. Germline-derived CDR1 and CDR2 are MDHEN and SYDVKM. There are 13 residues in the CDR3.

The sample holds a few counts of this clone. The V call is TRBV18, the J call TRBJ2-4; 8 bases map to TRBD2. J lost 7 bases, V lost 3 bases, and 11 bases had no gene match. The CDR3 consists of 16 residues. CDR1 and CDR2 (germline): KGHSH, LQKENI. This CDR3 is CASSPKAGGGSNIQYF. The CDR3 DNA is TGTGCCAGCTCACCGAAGGCGGGAGGAGGGTCGAACATTCAGTACTTC.

The rearrangement uses TRBV7-2 and TRBJ2-7; 16 bases are a match to TRBD2. Germline CDR1 and CDR2: SGHTA and FQGNSA. This CDR3 is 20 amino acids long. Germline trimming cut 0 bases from V and 6 bases from J; bases unmatched to any gene: 14. DNA of the CDR3: TGTGCCAGCAGCTTAGCAGGCTCAGGGGGACTAGCGGGAGGGCCGTTCGAGCAGTACTTC. The encoded protein is CASSLAGSGGLAGGPFEQYF. Together with reference TRBV7-2 and TRBJ2-7, the CDR3 gives the full variable domain: GAGVSQSPSNKVTEKGKDVELRCDPISGHTALYWYRQSLGQGLEFLIYFQGNSAPDKSGLPSDRFSAERTGGSVSTLTIQRTQQEDSAVYLCASSLAGSGGLAGGPFEQYFGPGTRLTVT.

The rearrangement joins TRBV7-2 to TRBJ2-2; D gene uncertain. The ends were cut back, 5 bases at V and 4 bases at J, with 5 bases in the middle. CDR1 SGHTA and CDR2 FQGNSA come from the germline V gene. The CDR3 totals 12 residues. DNA for the CDR3: TGTGCCAGCAGCCGTTCCACCGGGGAGCTGTTTTTT. It translates to CASSRSTGELFF.

V usage is TRBV5-6 and J usage is TRBJ1-5; a weak D match, TRBD1 (6 bases). This CDR3 has 14 amino acids. Germline V lookup: CDR1 SGHDT, CDR2 YYEEEE. V was trimmed by 1 base and J by 5 bases, leaving 10 bases between them. CDR3 coding DNA: TGTGCCAGCAGCTTGAGGGGGTTCGATCAGCCCCAGCATTTT. Protein product: CASSLRGFDQPQHF.